This TCR beta chain was observed in a study of T-cell memory formation after mild COVID-19. Germline V lookup: CDR1 LNHNV, CDR2 YYDKDF (reference sequence). The V gene lost 5 bases and the J gene lost 2 bases, with 13 bases spanning the gap. This CDR3 spans 15 amino acids. A few counts support this clonotype. No antigen is known for it. MiXCR, run by TCRdb on the 5' RACE reads, gives a single entry per CDR3 protein. This table holds 470,000 or so distinct CDR3 sequences, roughly 18% found once. Whole-study findings and limits: Certain responding clones were present in pre-infection memory, suggesting participation of cross-reactive memory. Among clones peaking at day 37 in the second wave, SARS-CoV-2 specificity remained unconfirmed. There was a balanced CD4/CD8 profile in clones contracting day 15 to 85, and later expanders leaned CD4+.

This sequence joins TRBV15 and TRBJ2-1; unclear D gene. The sequence came from a man aged 18-30 years who had mild COVID-19 (a few samples of this study predate the infection). Cell type and time point are not known. Sequenced material: PBMCs or a T cell subset sorted from them (not recorded which). The CDR3 DNA reads as TGTGCCACCAGCCGGCCAGGCCAGCCCTACAATGAGCAGTTCTTC. This sequence encodes CATSRPGQPYNEQFF.